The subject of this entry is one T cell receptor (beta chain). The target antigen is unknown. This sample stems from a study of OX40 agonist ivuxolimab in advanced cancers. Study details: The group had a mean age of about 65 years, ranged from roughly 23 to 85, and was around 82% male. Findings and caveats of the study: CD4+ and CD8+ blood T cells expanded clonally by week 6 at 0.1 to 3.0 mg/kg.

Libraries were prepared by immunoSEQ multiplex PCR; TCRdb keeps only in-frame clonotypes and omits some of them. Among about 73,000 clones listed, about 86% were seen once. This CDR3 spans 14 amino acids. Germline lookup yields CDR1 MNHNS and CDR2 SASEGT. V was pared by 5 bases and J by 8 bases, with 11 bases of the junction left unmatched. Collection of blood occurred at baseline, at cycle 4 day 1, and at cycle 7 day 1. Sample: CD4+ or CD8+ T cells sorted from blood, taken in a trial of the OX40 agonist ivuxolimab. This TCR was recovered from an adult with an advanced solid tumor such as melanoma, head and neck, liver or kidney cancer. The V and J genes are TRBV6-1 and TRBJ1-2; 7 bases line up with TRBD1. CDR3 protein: CASSPGGGAAGYTF. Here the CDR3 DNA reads TGTGCCAGCAGTCCAGGGGGAGGTGCTGCCGGCTACACCTTC.